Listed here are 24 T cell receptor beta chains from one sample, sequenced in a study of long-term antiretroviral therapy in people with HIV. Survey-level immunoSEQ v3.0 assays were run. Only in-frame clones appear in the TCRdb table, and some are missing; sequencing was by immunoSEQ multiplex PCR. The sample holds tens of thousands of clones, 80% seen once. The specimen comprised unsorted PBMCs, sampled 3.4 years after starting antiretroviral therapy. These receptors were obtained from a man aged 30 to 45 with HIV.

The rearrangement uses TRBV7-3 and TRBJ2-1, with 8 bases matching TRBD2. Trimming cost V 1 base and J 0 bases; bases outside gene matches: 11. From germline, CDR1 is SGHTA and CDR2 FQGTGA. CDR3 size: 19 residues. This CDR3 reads CASSLSPFSAGGSYNEQFF. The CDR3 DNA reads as TGTGCCAGCAGCTTAAGTCCTTTTTCTGCGGGAGGCTCCTACAATGAGCAGTTCTTC.

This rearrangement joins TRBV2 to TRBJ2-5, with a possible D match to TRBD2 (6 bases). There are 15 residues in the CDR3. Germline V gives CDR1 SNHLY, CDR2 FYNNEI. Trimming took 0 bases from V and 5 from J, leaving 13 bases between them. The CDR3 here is CASSEAQDYGETQYF. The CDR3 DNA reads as TGTGCCAGCAGTGAAGCGCAGGACTACGGGGAGACCCAGTACTTC. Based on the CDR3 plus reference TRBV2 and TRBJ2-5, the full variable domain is EPEVTQTPSHQVTQMGQEVILRCVPISNHLYFYWYRQILGQKVEFLVSFYNNEISEKSEIFDDQFSVERPDGSNFTLKIRSTKLEDSAMYFCASSEAQDYGETQYFGPGTRLLVL.

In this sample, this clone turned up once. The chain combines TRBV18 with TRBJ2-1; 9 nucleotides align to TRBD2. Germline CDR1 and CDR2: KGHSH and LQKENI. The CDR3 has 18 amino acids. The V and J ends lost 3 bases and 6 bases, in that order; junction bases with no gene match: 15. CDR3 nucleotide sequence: TGTGCCAGCTCACCCCCGGCGGGGGGGGGATATATCGGCAATGAGCAGTTCTTC. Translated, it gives CASSPPAGGGYIGNEQFF.

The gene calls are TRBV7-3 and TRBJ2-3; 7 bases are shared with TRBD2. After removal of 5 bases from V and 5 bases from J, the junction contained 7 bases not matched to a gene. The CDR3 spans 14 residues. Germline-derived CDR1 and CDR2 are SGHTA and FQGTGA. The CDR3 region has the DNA TGTGCCAGCAGCCAAGGCGGGAGAAAAGATACGCAGTATTTT. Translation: CASSQGGRKDTQYF.

The CDR3 DNA sequence: TGTGCCAGCAACCCCAGCGGGAGGGAATATTACGAGCAGTACTTC. Its translation is CASNPSGREYYEQYF. J is TRBJ2-7 and V is TRBV6-5, with 10 positions matching TRBD2. Germline lookup yields CDR1 MNHEY and CDR2 SVGAGI. The CDR3 loop spans 15 amino acids. V lost 7 bases to trimming and J lost 4 bases; unmatched junction nucleotides: 10.

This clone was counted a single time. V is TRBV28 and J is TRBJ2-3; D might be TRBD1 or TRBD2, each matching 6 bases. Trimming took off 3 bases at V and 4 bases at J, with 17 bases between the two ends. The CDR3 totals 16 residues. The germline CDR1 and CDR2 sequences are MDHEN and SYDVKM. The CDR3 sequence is CASSFLAWGASDTQYF. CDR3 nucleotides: TGTGCCAGCAGTTTTTTGGCCTGGGGGGCCTCAGATACGCAGTATTTT.

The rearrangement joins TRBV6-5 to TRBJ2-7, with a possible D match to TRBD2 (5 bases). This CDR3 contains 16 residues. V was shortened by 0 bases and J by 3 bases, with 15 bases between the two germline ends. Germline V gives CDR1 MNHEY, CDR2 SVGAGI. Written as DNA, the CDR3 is TGTGCCAGCAGTTACTCGCTCTCGGGGTCACACTACGAGCAGTACTTC. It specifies CASSYSLSGSHYEQYF.

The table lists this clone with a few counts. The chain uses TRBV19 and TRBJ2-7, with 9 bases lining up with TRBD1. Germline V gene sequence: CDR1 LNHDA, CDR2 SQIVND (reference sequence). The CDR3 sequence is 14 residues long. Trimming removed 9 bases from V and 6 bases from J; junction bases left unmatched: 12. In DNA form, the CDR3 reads TGTGCCAGCCAAACGACAGGGGGAATCGGCGAGCAGTACTTC. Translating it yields CASQTTGGIGEQYF. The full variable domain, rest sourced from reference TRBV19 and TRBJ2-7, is DGGITQSPKYLFRKEGQNVTLSCEQNLNHDAMYWYRQDPGQGLRLIYYSQIVNDFQKGDIAEGYSVSREKKESFPLTVTSAQKNPTAFYLCASQTTGGIGEQYFGPGTRLTVT.

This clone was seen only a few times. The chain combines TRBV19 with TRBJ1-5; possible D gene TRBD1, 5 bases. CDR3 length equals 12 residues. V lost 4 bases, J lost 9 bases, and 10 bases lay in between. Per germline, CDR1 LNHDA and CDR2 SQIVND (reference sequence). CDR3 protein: CASSTGQVPQHF. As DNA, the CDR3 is TGTGCCAGTAGTACCGGACAAGTGCCCCAGCATTTT.

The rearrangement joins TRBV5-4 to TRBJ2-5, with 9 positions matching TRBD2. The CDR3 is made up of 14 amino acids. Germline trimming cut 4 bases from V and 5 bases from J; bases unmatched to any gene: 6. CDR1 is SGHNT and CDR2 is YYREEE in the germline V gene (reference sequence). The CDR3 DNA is TGTGCCAGCAGCCACGGGACTAGCTGGGAGACCCAGTACTTC. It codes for CASSHGTSWETQYF.

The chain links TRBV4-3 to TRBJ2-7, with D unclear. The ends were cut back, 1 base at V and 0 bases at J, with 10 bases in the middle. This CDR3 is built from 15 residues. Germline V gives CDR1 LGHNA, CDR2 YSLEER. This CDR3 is CASSQVHSSSYEQYF. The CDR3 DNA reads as TGCGCCAGCAGCCAAGTCCACAGTAGCTCCTACGAGCAGTACTTC.

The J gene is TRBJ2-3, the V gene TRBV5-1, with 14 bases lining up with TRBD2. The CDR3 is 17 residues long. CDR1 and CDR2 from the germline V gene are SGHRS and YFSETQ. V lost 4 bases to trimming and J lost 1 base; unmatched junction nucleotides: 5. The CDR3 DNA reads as TGCGCCAGCAGCCTGACTAGCGGGAGGGCCCGCACAGATACGCAGTATTTT. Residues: CASSLTSGRARTDTQYF.

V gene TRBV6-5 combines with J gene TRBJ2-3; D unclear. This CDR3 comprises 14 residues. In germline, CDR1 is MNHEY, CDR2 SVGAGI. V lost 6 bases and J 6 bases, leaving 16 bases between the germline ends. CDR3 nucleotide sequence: TGTGCCAGCAGCCCTCTAAGCCTACAGGATACGCAGTATTTT. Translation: CASSPLSLQDTQYF.

CDR3 amino acids: CASSLDRRPTGELFF. CDR3 nucleotides: TGTGCCAGCAGCCTAGACAGGAGACCCACCGGGGAGCTGTTTTTT. The chain links TRBV7-3 to TRBJ2-2; possible D gene TRBD1, 6 bases. This CDR3 has 15 amino acids. Germline CDR1 SGHTA, CDR2 FQGTGA. Trimming pared 5 bases from V and 4 bases from J, leaving 14 bases between.

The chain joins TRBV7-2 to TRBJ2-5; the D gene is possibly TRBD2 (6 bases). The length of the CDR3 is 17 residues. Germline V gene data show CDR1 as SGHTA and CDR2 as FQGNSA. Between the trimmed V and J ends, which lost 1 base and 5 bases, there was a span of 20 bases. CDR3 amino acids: CASSLGFGGEEYETQYF. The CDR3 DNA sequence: TGTGCCAGCAGCTTAGGGTTCGGGGGAGAGGAGTATGAGACCCAGTACTTC.

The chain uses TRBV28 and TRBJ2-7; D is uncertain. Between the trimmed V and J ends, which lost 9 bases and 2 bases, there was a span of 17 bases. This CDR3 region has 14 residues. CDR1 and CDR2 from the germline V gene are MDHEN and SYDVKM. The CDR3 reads CASLGNGPPYEQYF. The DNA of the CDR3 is TGTGCCAGTCTGGGAAACGGGCCGCCCTACGAGCAGTACTTC.

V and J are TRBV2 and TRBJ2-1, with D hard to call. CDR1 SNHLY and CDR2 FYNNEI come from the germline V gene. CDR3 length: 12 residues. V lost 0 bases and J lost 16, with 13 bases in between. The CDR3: CASSEALPRNFF. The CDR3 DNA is TGTGCCAGCAGTGAAGCGCTGCCCAGGAACTTCTTC.

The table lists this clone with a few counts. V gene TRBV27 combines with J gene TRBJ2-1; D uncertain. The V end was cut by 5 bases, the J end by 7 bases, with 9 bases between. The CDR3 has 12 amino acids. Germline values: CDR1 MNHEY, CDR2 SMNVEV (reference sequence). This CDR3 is CASSVVGNEQFF. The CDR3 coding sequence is TGTGCCAGCAGTGTGGTGGGGAATGAGCAGTTCTTC.

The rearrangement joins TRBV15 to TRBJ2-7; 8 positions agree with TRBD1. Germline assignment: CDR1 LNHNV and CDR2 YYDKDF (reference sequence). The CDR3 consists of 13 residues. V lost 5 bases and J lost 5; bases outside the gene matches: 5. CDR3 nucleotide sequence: TGTGCCACCAGCCCGCAGACAGGGGACGAGCAGTACTTC. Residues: CATSPQTGDEQYF.

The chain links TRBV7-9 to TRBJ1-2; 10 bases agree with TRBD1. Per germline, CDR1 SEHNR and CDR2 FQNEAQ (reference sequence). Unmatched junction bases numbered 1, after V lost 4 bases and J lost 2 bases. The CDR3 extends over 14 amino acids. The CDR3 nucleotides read TGTGCCAGCAGCTCGGACAGGGGGAACTATGGCTACACCTTC. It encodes CASSSDRGNYGYTF.

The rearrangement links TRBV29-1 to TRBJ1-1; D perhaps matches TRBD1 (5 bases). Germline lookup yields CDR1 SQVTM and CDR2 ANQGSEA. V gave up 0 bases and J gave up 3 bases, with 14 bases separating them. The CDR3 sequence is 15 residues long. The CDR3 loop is CSVEDVWGVDTEAFF. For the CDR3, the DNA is TGCAGCGTTGAAGATGTGTGGGGGGTGGACACTGAAGCTTTCTTT.

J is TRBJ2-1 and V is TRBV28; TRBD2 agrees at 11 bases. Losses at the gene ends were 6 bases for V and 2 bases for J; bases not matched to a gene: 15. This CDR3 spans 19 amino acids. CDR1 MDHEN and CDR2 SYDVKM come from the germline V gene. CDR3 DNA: TGTGCCAGCAGCCATCCGGGACTAGCGGACCCCGCCACCTACAATGAGCAGTTCTTC. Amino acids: CASSHPGLADPATYNEQFF.

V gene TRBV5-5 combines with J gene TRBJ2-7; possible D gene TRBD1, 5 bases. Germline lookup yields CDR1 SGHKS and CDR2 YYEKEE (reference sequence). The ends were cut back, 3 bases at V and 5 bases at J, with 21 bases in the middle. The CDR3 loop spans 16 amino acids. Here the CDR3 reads CASSSKNFGAGDEQYF. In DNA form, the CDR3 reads TGTGCCAGCAGCTCCAAGAATTTTGGGGCCGGCGACGAGCAGTACTTC.

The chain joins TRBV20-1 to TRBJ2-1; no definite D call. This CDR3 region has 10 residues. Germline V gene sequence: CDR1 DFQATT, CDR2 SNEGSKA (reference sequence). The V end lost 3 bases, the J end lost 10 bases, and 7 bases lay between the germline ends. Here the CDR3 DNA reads TGCAGTGCTAGTGACCACGAGCAGTTCTTC. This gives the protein CSASDHEQFF.